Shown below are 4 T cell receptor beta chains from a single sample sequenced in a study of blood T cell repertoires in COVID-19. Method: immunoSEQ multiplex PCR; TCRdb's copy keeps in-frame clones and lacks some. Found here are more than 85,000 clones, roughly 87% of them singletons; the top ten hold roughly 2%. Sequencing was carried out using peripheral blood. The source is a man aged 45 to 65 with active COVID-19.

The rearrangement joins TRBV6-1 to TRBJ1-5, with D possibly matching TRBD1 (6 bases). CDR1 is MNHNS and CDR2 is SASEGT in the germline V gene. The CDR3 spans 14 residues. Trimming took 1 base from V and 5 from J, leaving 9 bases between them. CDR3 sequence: CASSEGTGYQPQHF. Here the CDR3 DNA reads TGTGCCAGCAGTGAAGGTACAGGGTATCAGCCCCAGCATTTT.

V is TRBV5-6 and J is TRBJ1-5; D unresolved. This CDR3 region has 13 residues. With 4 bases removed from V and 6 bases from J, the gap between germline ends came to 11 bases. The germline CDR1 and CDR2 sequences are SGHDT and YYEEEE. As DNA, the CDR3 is TGTGCCAGCAGCCCAGCGCGGGGTCAGCCCCAGCATTTT. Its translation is CASSPARGQPQHF. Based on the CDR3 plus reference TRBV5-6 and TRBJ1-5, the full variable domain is DAGVTQSPTHLIKTRGQQVTLRCSPKSGHDTVSWYQQALGQGPQFIFQYYEEEERQRGNFPDRFSGHQFPNYSSELNVNALLLGDSALYLCASSPARGQPQHFGDGTRLSIL.

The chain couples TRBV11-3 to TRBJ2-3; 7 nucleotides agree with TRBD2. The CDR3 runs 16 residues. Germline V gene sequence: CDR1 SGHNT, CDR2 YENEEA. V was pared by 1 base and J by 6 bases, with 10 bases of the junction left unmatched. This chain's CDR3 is CASSLGRLAELDTQYF. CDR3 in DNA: TGTGCCAGCAGCTTAGGCCGACTAGCTGAGTTGGATACGCAGTATTTT.

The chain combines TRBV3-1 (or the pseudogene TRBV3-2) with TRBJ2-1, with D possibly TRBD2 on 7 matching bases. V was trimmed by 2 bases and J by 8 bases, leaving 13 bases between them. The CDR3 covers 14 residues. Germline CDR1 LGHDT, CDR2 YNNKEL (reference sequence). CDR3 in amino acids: CASSQRGGGDEQFF. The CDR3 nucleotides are TGTGCCAGCAGCCAACGCGGGGGCGGCGATGAGCAGTTCTTC.